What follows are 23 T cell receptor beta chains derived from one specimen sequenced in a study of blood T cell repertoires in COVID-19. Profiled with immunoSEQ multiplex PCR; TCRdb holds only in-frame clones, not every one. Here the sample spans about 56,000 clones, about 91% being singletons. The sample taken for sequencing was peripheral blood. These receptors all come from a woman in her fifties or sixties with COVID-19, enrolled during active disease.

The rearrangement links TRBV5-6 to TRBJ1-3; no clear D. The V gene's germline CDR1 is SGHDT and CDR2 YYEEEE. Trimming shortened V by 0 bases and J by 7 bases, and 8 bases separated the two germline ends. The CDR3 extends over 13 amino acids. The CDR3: CASSLVGGNTIYF. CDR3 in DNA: TGTGCCAGCAGCTTGGTTGGAGGGAACACCATATATTTT.

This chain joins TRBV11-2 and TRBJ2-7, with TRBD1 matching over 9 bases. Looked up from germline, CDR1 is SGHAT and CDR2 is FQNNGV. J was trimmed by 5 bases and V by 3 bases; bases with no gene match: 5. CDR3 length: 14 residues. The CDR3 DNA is TGTGCCAGCAGCTTCTGGGACAGGGTCAACGAGCAGTACTTC. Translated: CASSFWDRVNEQYF.

The CDR3 nucleotides are TGTGCCAGCAGCCCCTTAACCGGGGAGCTGTTTTTT. Translation gives CASSPLTGELFF. The chain is built from TRBV5-6 and TRBJ2-2; no clear D gene. This CDR3 has 12 amino acids. The V gene's germline CDR1 is SGHDT and CDR2 YYEEEE. The ends were cut back, 4 bases at V and 5 bases at J, with 6 bases in the middle.

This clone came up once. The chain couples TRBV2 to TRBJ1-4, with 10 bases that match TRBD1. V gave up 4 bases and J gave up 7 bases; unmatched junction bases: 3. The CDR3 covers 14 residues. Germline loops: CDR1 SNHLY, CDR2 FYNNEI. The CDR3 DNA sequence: TGTGCCAGCAGTGCCGGGACAGGGGTTGAAAAACTGTTTTTT. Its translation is CASSAGTGVEKLFF. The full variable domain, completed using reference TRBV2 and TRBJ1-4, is EPEVTQTPSHQVTQMGQEVILRCVPISNHLYFYWYRQILGQKVEFLVSFYNNEISEKSEIFDDQFSVERPDGSNFTLKIRSTKLEDSAMYFCASSAGTGVEKLFFGSGTQLSVL.

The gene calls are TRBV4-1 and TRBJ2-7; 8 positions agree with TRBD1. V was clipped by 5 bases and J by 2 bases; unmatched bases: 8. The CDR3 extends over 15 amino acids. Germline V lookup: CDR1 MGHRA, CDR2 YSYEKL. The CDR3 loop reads CASSVTGTGAYEQYF. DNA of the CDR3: TGCGCCAGCAGCGTAACCGGGACAGGCGCCTACGAGCAGTACTTC.

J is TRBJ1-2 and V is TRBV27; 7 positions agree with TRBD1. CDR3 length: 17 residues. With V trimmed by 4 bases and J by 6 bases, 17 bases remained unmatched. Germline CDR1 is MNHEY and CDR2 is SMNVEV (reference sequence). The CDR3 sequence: CASSSYIRRRGVHGYTF. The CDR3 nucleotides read TGTGCCAGCAGTTCCTACATACGGCGCAGGGGGGTTCATGGCTACACCTTC.

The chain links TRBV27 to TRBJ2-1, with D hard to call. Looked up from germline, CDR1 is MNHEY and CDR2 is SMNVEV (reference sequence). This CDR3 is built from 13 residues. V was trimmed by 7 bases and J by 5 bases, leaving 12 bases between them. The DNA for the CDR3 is TGTGCCAGCAAACGCCTCGGTAACAATGAGCAGTTCTTC. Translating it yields CASKRLGNNEQFF.

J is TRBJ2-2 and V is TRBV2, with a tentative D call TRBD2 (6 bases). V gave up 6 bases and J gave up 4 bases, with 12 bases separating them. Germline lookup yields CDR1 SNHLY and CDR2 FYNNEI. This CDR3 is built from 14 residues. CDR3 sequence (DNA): TGTGCCAGCAGGGGGAGCGGGCCCACCGGGGAGCTGTTTTTT. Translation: CASRGSGPTGELFF.

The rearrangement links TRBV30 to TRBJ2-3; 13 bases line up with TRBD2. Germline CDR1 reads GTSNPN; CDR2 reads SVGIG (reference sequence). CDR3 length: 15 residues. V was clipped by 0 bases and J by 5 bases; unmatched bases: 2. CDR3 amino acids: CAWSVLAGGRDTQYF. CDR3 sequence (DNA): TGTGCCTGGAGTGTACTAGCGGGAGGGCGAGATACGCAGTATTTT.

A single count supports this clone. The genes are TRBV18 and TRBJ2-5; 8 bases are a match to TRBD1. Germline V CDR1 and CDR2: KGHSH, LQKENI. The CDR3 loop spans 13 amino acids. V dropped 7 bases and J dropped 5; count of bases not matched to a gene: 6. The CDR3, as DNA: TGTGCCAGCTACAGAGGACAGGGTGAGACCCAGTACTTC. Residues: CASYRGQGETQYF.

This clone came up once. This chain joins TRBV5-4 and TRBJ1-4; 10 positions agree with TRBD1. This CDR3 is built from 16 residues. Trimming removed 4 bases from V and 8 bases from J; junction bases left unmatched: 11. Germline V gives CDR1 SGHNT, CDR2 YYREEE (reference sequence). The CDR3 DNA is TGTGCCAGCAGCAAGGGACAGGGGAGCGTTGAAGAAAAACTGTTTTTT. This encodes CASSKGQGSVEEKLFF. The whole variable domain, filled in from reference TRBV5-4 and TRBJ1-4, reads ETGVTQSPTHLIKTRGQQVTLRCSSQSGHNTVSWYQQALGQGPQFIFQYYREEENGRGNFPPRFSGLQFPNYSSELNVNALELDDSALYLCASSKGQGSVEEKLFFGSGTQLSVL.

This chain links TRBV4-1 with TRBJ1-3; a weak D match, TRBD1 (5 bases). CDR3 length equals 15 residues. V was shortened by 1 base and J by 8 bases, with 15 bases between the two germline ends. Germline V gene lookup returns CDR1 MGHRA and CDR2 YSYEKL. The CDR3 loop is CASSQGWGIRDTIYF. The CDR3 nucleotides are TGCGCCAGCAGCCAAGGTTGGGGAATCAGGGACACCATATATTTT.

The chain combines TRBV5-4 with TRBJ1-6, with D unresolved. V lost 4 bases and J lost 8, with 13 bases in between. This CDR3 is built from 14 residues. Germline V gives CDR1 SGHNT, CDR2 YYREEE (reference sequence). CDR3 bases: TGTGCCAGCAGCCGATCTGAGTTGGATTCACCCCTCCACTTT. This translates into CASSRSELDSPLHF.

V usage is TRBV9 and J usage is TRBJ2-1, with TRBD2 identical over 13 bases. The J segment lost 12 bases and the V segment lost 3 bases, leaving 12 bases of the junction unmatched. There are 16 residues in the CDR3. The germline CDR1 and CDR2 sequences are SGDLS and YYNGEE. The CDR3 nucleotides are TGTGCCAGCAGCGCCGGACTAGCGGGGGCCCCCCAGGGGCAGTTCTTC. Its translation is CASSAGLAGAPQGQFF.

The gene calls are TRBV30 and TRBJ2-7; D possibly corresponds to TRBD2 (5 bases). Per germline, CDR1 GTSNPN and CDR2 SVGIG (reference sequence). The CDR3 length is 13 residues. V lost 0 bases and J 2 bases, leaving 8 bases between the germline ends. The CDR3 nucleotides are TGTGCCTGGAGTGTTCTGGAGGCCTACGAGCAGTACTTC. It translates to CAWSVLEAYEQYF.

CDR3 in amino acids: CASSGAQSSYNEQFF. CDR3 sequence (DNA): TGTGCCAGCAGCGGCGCACAGAGCTCCTACAATGAGCAGTTCTTC. The V call is TRBV5-4, the J call TRBJ2-1; no clear D. The V end was cut by 4 bases, the J end by 0 bases, with 11 bases between. The germline CDR1 and CDR2 sequences are SGHNT and YYREEE (reference sequence). This CDR3 is 15 amino acids long.

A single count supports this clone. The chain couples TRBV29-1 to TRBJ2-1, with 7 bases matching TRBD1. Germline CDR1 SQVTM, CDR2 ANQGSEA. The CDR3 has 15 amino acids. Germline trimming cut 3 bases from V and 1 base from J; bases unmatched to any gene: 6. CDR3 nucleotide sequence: TGCAGCGTTGACGAGGGGGCTGGATCCTACAATGAGCAGTTCTTC. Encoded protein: CSVDEGAGSYNEQFF.

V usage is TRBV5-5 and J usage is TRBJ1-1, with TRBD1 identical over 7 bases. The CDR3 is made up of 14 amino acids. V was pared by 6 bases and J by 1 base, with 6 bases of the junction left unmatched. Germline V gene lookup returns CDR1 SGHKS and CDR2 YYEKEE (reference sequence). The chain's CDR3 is CASIAQGPNTEAFF. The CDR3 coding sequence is TGTGCCAGCATCGCACAGGGGCCGAACACTGAAGCTTTCTTT.

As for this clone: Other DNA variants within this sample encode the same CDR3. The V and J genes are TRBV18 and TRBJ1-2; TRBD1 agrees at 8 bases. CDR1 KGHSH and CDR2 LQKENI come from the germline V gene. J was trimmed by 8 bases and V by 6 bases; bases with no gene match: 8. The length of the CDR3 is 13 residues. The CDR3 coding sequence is TGTGCCAGCTCGGCCGGGACAGGAGGAGGCTACACCTTC. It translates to CASSAGTGGGYTF.

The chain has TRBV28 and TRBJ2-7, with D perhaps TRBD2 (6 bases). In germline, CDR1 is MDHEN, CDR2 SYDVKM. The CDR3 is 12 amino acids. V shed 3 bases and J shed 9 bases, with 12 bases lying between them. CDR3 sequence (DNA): TGTGCCAGCAGTTTTGCTCCGCGGGGGCAGTACTTC. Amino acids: CASSFAPRGQYF.

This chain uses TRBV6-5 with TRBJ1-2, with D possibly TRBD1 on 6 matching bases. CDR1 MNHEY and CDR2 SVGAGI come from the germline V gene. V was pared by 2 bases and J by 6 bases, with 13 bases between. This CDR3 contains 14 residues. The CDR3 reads CASSYTGTPDGYTF. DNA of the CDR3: TGTGCCAGCAGTTACACTGGGACACCGGATGGCTACACCTTC.

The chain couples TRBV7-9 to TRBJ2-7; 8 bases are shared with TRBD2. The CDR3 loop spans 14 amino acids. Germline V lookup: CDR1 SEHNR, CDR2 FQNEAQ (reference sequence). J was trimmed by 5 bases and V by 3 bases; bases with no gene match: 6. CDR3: CASSFSGGLDEQYF. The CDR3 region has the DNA TGTGCCAGCAGCTTCTCGGGGGGGCTCGACGAGCAGTACTTC.

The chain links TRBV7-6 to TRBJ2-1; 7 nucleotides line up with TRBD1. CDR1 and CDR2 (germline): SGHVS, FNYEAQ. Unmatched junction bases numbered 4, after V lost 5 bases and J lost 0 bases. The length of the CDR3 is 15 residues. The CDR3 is CASSADRSSYNEQFF. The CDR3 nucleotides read TGTGCCAGCAGCGCGGACAGGAGCTCCTACAATGAGCAGTTCTTC.